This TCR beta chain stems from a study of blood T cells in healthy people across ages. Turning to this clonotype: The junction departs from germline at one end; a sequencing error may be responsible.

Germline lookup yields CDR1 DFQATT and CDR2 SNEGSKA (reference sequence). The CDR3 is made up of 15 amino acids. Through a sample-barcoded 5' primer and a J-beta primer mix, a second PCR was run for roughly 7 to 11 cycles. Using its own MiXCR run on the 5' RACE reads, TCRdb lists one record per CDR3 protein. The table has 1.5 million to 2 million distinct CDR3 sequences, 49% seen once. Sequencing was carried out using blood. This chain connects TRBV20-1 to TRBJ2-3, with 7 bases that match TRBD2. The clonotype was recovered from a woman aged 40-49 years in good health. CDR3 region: CSASVQRGRTNTQYF. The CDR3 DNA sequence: TGCAGTGCTAGCGTCCAGCGGGGCCGCACAAATACGCAGTATTTT.